The clone carrying this TCR beta chain has a handful of counts. This sample is part of a study of T-cell reconstitution after alpha-beta-depleted transplantation in children. Unique molecular identifiers were used in preparing the TCRbeta library. From the PCR reads, TCRdb called clonotypes with MiXCR, one entry per CDR3 protein. The profile covers about 610,000 distinct CDR3 sequences, with about 11% appearing a single time and less than 5% taken by the ten largest. The CDR3 totals 14 residues. Unmatched junction bases numbered 10, after V lost 4 bases and J lost 12 bases. Germline assignment: CDR1 SGHAT and CDR2 FQNNGV.

The rearrangement links TRBV11-2 to TRBJ2-1; 9 bases line up with TRBD2. Sequencing used PBMCs from the stem cell graft donor, obtained from the stem cell graft. The sequence was obtained from a human donor who donated a stem cell graft to a child with acute myeloid leukemia. CDR3 DNA sequence: TGTGCCAGCAGCTCGGGGCTAGCGGGATGGGGGCAGTTCTTC. This sequence encodes CASSSGLAGWGQFF.